This T cell receptor (beta chain) was obtained from a study of cytomegalovirus exposure and HLA in healthy donors. PCR used 60 Vbeta primers and 13 Jbeta primers. TCRdb's copy holds only in-frame clones and misses some; the assay was immunoSEQ multiplex PCR. The table includes some 150,000 clones, around two thirds detected once. This CDR3 comprises 16 residues. V was pared by 0 bases and J by 0 bases, with 3 bases of the junction left unmatched. Per germline, CDR1 SGHDT and CDR2 YYEEEE. General study results and limits: In presence/absence analyses, roughly uniform sequencing depth across donors was assumed.

As concerns this clone: Antigen: not known.

V gene TRBV5-6 combines with J gene TRBJ1-5; 7 positions agree with TRBD1. The sequencing input was PBMCs. The source is a woman aged 55 to 70 in good health and CMV-seropositive. For the CDR3, the DNA is TGTGCCAGCAGCTTGGTCCGGGACAGTAGCAATCAGCCCCAGCATTTT. This sequence encodes CASSLVRDSSNQPQHF.